These 17 T cell receptor beta chains originate from one sample sequenced in a study of blood T cell repertoires in COVID-19. Only in-frame clones appear in the TCRdb table, and some are missing; sequencing was by immunoSEQ multiplex PCR. The table lists around 220,000 clones, approximately 80% of them singletons. Sequencing used peripheral blood. The receptors were gathered from an elderly woman with active or convalescent COVID-19.

The rearrangement uses TRBV6-5 and TRBJ2-1, with TRBD2 identical over 7 bases. The CDR3 extends over 13 amino acids. V trimming: 7 bases; J trimming: 9 bases; junction bases outside the gene matches: 9. Germline V gives CDR1 MNHEY, CDR2 SVGAGI. The CDR3 spells CASTTGTISEQFF. In DNA, the CDR3 is TGTGCCAGCACCACGGGGACTATAAGTGAGCAGTTCTTC.

This rearrangement joins TRBV9 to TRBJ2-6; possibly TRBD1 for D (6 bases). Trimming shortened V by 3 bases and J by 0 bases, and 16 bases separated the two germline ends. The CDR3 is 18 amino acids. Germline CDR1 is SGDLS and CDR2 is YYNGEE. Written as DNA, the CDR3 is TGTGCCAGCAGCGCCACCCCAGGGGAAAGCTCTGGGGCCAACGTCCTGACTTTC. This encodes CASSATPGESSGANVLTF. The whole variable domain, remainder taken from reference TRBV9 and TRBJ2-6, is DSGVTQTPKHLITATGQRVTLRCSPRSGDLSVYWYQQSLDQGLQFLIQYYNGEERAKGNILERFSAQQFPDLHSELNLSSLELGDSALYFCASSATPGESSGANVLTFGAGSRLTVL.

The gene calls are TRBV9 and TRBJ2-1, with 10 bases matching TRBD2. The CDR3 is 16 amino acids. V lost 5 bases to trimming and J lost 5 bases; unmatched junction nucleotides: 10. CDR1 is SGDLS, CDR2 YYNGEE, per germline. CDR3 DNA: TGTGCCAGCAGTATCACAAGCGGGAGGGCCGACAATGAGCAGTTCTTC. Translation gives CASSITSGRADNEQFF.

The sample holds a few counts of this clone. This chain uses TRBV28 with TRBJ1-2; D may be TRBD1 (5 bases). The V gene lost 6 bases and the J gene lost 8 bases, with 16 bases spanning the gap. The CDR3 sequence is 13 residues long. CDR1 is MDHEN, CDR2 SYDVKM, per germline. CDR3 region: CASSPDWGGGYTF. The DNA of the CDR3 is TGTGCCAGCAGCCCCGATTGGGGGGGAGGCTACACCTTC.

This chain links TRBV2 with TRBJ1-2; weak D call: TRBD1 (5 bases). Germline values: CDR1 SNHLY, CDR2 FYNNEI. Trimming took 8 bases from V and 6 from J, leaving 10 bases between them. CDR3 size: 11 residues. This chain's CDR3 is CASHTGNGYTF. CDR3 DNA: TGTGCCAGCCACACAGGCAATGGCTACACCTTC.

The CDR3 loop reads CSMGRAQETQYF. CDR3 DNA sequence: TGCAGCATGGGGAGGGCCCAAGAGACCCAGTACTTC. The chain has TRBV29-1 and TRBJ2-5, with TRBD2 identical over 7 bases. The V gene's germline CDR1 is SQVTM and CDR2 ANQGSEA. This CDR3 is built from 12 residues. V shed 8 bases and J 1 base; nucleotides not matched to a gene: 4.

The chain joins TRBV6-5 to TRBJ2-7; maybe TRBD1 (7 bases). Germline V lookup: CDR1 MNHEY, CDR2 SVGAGI. V was clipped by 6 bases and J by 7 bases, with 19 bases between them. This CDR3 is 14 amino acids long. This CDR3 reads CASRYIGGAGEQYF. CDR3 nucleotides: TGTGCCAGCAGATACATAGGGGGCGCGGGGGAGCAGTACTTC.

This clone was counted between two and nine times. The chain has TRBV24-1 and TRBJ2-3, with TRBD1 as a possible D gene (6 bases). V was pared by 7 bases and J by 6 bases, with 10 bases between. Per germline, CDR1 KGHDR and CDR2 SFDVKD. The CDR3 length is 12 residues. CDR3 sequence (DNA): TGTGCCACCAGCCTGAGGGGGGATACGCAGTATTTT. Protein product: CATSLRGDTQYF.

V gene TRBV11-2 combines with J gene TRBJ2-3; D may be TRBD1 (6 bases). The germline V and J ends were trimmed by 1 base and 2 bases, with 16 bases remaining between them. Germline-derived CDR1 and CDR2 are SGHAT and FQNNGV. The CDR3 is 17 residues long. CDR3 loop: CASSLAWQDSATDTQYF. CDR3 in DNA: TGTGCCAGCAGCTTAGCGTGGCAGGACAGTGCCACAGATACGCAGTATTTT. The whole variable domain, remainder taken from reference TRBV11-2 and TRBJ2-3, is EAGVAQSPRYKIIEKRQSVAFWCNPISGHATLYWYQQILGQGPKLLIQFQNNGVVDDSQLPKDRFSAERLKGVDSTLKIQPAKLEDSAVYLCASSLAWQDSATDTQYFGPGTRLTVL.

V and J are TRBV2 and TRBJ1-1, with 9 bases fitting TRBD1. The CDR3 has 15 residues. The germline gives CDR1 SNHLY, CDR2 FYNNEI. The V segment lost 4 bases and the J segment 5 bases; nucleotides outside the gene matches: 8. CDR3 coding DNA: TGTGCCAGCAGTGCACAGGGGGCGACGGTAACTGAAGCTTTCTTT. Protein sequence: CASSAQGATVTEAFF.

This clone was seen a single time. The chain couples TRBV3-1 (or the pseudogene TRBV3-2) to TRBJ1-1, with 10 bases fitting TRBD1. J lost 13 bases, V lost 0 bases, and 5 bases had no gene match. Per germline, CDR1 LGHDT and CDR2 YNNKEL (reference sequence). This CDR3 comprises 13 residues. CDR3 nucleotide sequence: TGTGCCAGCAGCCAAGATGCTGGGACAGGGGTTTTCTTT. Translated, it gives CASSQDAGTGVFF.

The chain employs TRBV5-1 and TRBJ1-2; D may be TRBD1 (6 bases). Germline V CDR1 and CDR2: SGHRS, YFSETQ. V shed 4 bases and J shed 2 bases, with 15 bases lying between them. CDR3 size: 15 residues. The CDR3 DNA reads TGCGCCAGCAGCCTACAACAGGGTGCGAACTATGGCTACACCTTC. Protein: CASSLQQGANYGYTF.

This clone was seen just once. The V call is TRBV5-6, the J call TRBJ2-2, with 8 nucleotides matching TRBD1. The germline gives CDR1 SGHDT, CDR2 YYEEEE. This CDR3 is 16 amino acids long. J was trimmed by 6 bases and V by 1 base; bases with no gene match: 8. The CDR3 sequence: CASSLRWDRTPGELFF. CDR3 nucleotide sequence: TGTGCCAGCAGCTTGAGGTGGGACAGGACCCCCGGGGAGCTGTTTTTT.

The rearrangement links TRBV15 to TRBJ2-3; D possibly corresponds to TRBD1 (5 bases). Germline V CDR1 and CDR2: LNHNV, YYDKDF (reference sequence). The CDR3 is 16 residues long. Trimming cost V 5 bases and J 2 bases, with 17 bases left between them. In DNA, the CDR3 is TGTGCCACCAGCCCCCACGGGTCGACAGACACAGATACGCAGTATTTT. Translated: CATSPHGSTDTDTQYF.

CDR3 in DNA: TGTGCCAGCAGTGGACAGGGTAGTAGCTATAATTCACCCCTCCACTTT. Amino acids: CASSGQGSSYNSPLHF. This chain links TRBV2 with TRBJ1-6; TRBD1 matches 7 bases. Germline V gene data show CDR1 as SNHLY and CDR2 as FYNNEI. The CDR3 length is 16 residues. The V and J ends lost 4 bases and 3 bases, in that order; junction bases with no gene match: 6. The complete variable domain, with remaining parts taken from reference TRBV2 and TRBJ1-6, reads EPEVTQTPSHQVTQMGQEVILRCVPISNHLYFYWYRQILGQKVEFLVSFYNNEISEKSEIFDDQFSVERPDGSNFTLKIRSTKLEDSAMYFCASSGQGSSYNSPLHFGNGTRLTVT.

The chain links TRBV7-9 to TRBJ2-7; D is unclear. Germline V gene data show CDR1 as SEHNR and CDR2 as FQNEAQ (reference sequence). This CDR3 comprises 14 residues. Trimming stripped 4 bases from V and 2 bases from J, with 12 bases between. In DNA, the CDR3 is TGTGCCAGCAGCTCCGGGTCCGGAACCTACGAGCAGTACTTC. Protein product: CASSSGSGTYEQYF.

The chain couples TRBV5-1 to TRBJ1-3; D uncertain. Germline CDR1 reads SGHRS; CDR2 reads YFSETQ. This CDR3 has 16 amino acids. Trimming removed 0 bases from V and 0 bases from J, with 10 bases in between. CDR3 bases: TGCGCCAGCAGCTTGGAGGGAGTCCACTCTGGAAACACCATATATTTT. Protein: CASSLEGVHSGNTIYF.